The 30 T cell receptor beta chains presented below share a single source sample, sequenced in a study of blood T cell repertoires in COVID-19. Clones were sequenced by immunoSEQ multiplex PCR, and TCRdb holds only the in-frame ones, with some missing. The sample includes approximately 140,000 clones, approximately 90% of them seen just once. Sequencing was performed on PBMCs or T cells enriched from blood (not recorded which). The receptors come from a woman in her thirties or forties who had been exposed to COVID-19.

This clone was recorded a few times. This rearrangement joins TRBV10-3 to TRBJ1-6, with 7 bases lining up with TRBD1. V dropped 4 bases and J dropped 5; count of bases not matched to a gene: 11. CDR1 and CDR2 from the germline V gene are ENHRY and SYGVKD. CDR3 length equals 17 residues. The CDR3 coding sequence is TGTGCCATCAGTGGGTTTTGGACAGGCGGGGATAATTCACCCCTCCACTTT. Amino acids: CAISGFWTGGDNSPLHF.

The genes are TRBV2 and TRBJ2-1; perhaps TRBD1 as D (5 bases). Trimming stripped 1 base from V and 5 bases from J, with 9 bases between. CDR3 length: 14 amino acids. Germline V gives CDR1 SNHLY, CDR2 FYNNEI. In DNA, the CDR3 is TGTGCCAGCAGTGAAGAACAGGTGAACAATGAGCAGTTCTTC. Translation gives CASSEEQVNNEQFF.

This sequence joins TRBV7-9 and TRBJ1-4, with TRBD1 as a possible D gene (6 bases). The CDR3 consists of 14 residues. The V end lost 8 bases, the J end lost 5 bases, and 15 bases lay between the germline ends. The germline V gene has CDR1 SEHNR and CDR2 FQNEAQ (reference sequence). CDR3 sequence reads: CASARGGTNEKLFF. Here the CDR3 DNA reads TGTGCCAGCGCTAGGGGGGGTACCAATGAAAAACTGTTTTTT.

This clone is a singleton in its sample. The chain couples TRBV4-1 to TRBJ1-6; a possible D gene is TRBD1 (6 bases). V was clipped by 1 base and J by 7 bases, with 11 bases between them. The CDR3 has 15 amino acids. Germline CDR1 is MGHRA and CDR2 is YSYEKL. The CDR3 nucleotides read TGCGCCAGCAGCCAAGTTACAGACAGGAATTCACCCCTCCACTTT. It yields the protein CASSQVTDRNSPLHF.

This clone was seen a handful of times. The chain carries TRBV29-1 and TRBJ1-2, with 9 positions matching TRBD1. V lost 5 bases to trimming and J lost 4 bases; unmatched junction nucleotides: 5. Germline loops: CDR1 SQVTM, CDR2 ANQGSEA. This CDR3 is 13 amino acids long. CDR3 residues: CSVTGGSSYGYTF. The CDR3 DNA reads TGCAGCGTTACAGGGGGCAGTAGCTATGGCTACACCTTC.

This chain links TRBV7-9 with TRBJ1-6; tentative D call: TRBD1 (5 bases). Germline V gene data show CDR1 as SEHNR and CDR2 as FQNEAQ (reference sequence). The CDR3 contains 14 residues. The V end lost 7 bases, the J end lost 5 bases, and 12 bases lay between the germline ends. In DNA form, the CDR3 reads TGTGCCAGCAACAGCGACAGTGATAATTCACCCCTCCACTTT. Its translation: CASNSDSDNSPLHF.

The rearrangement uses TRBV10-1 and TRBJ2-7; the D gene is possibly TRBD2 (5 bases). Looked up from germline, CDR1 is WNHNN and CDR2 is SYGVQD (reference sequence). The CDR3 spans 15 residues. V dropped 0 bases and J dropped 0 bases, with 9 bases sitting between them. Here the CDR3 DNA reads TGCGCCAGCAGTGAGTCGAGGGTTACCTCCTACGAGCAGTACTTC. Translation gives CASSESRVTSYEQYF.

The chain employs TRBV5-1 and TRBJ1-1, with TRBD1 matching over 11 bases. With 5 bases clipped from V and 6 bases from J, the junction kept 3 bases outside the gene matches. The CDR3 is 13 residues long. CDR1 is SGHRS, CDR2 YFSETQ, per germline. The CDR3 DNA sequence: TGCGCCAGCAGTAAGGACAGGGGGCCTGAAGCTTTCTTT. Protein product: CASSKDRGPEAFF. Based on the CDR3 plus reference TRBV5-1 and TRBJ1-1, the full variable domain is KAGVTQTPRYLIKTRGQQVTLSCSPISGHRSVSWYQQTPGQGLQFLFEYFSETQRNKGNFPGRFSGRQFSNSRSEMNVSTLELGDSALYLCASSKDRGPEAFFGQGTRLTVV.

This chain connects TRBV5-1 to TRBJ2-1; 8 bases line up with TRBD2. The CDR3 has 15 amino acids. The ends lost 2 bases at V and 8 bases at J; junction bases unmatched: 9. Germline V gene sequence: CDR1 SGHRS, CDR2 YFSETQ. CDR3 DNA sequence: TGCGCCAGCAGCTTCGTCAGCGGGAGTAGGGATGAGCAGTTCTTC. This gives the protein CASSFVSGSRDEQFF.

This chain links TRBV4-3 with TRBJ2-1; TRBD1 agrees at 7 bases. With 2 bases clipped from V and 0 bases from J, the junction kept 7 bases outside the gene matches. The length of the CDR3 is 17 residues. Germline V gives CDR1 LGHNA, CDR2 YSLEER. CDR3 nucleotides: TGCGCCAGCAGCCAACAAGGGGACAGCAACTCCTACAATGAGCAGTTCTTC. As protein: CASSQQGDSNSYNEQFF.

The chain uses TRBV6-1 and TRBJ1-2, with a weak D call TRBD1 (6 bases). V was trimmed by 1 base and J by 4 bases, leaving 16 bases between them. This CDR3 is built from 16 residues. The germline V gene has CDR1 MNHNS and CDR2 SASEGT. The CDR3, as DNA: TGTGCCAGCAGTGAAGGACAGGCCGGGCTTCCCTATGGCTACACCTTC. Translated: CASSEGQAGLPYGYTF.

The J gene is TRBJ1-2, the V gene TRBV19, with 9 bases matching TRBD1. V gave up 5 bases and J gave up 3 bases; unmatched junction bases: 16. Germline CDR1 LNHDA, CDR2 SQIVND (reference sequence). The CDR3 totals 18 residues. In DNA, the CDR3 is TGTGCCAGTAGTCCAACGGGGGACAGGGTGTACGAGTACTATGGCTACACCTTC. This sequence encodes CASSPTGDRVYEYYGYTF. The full variable domain, in which reference TRBV19 and TRBJ1-2 provide the parts outside the CDR3, is DGGITQSPKYLFRKEGQNVTLSCEQNLNHDAMYWYRQDPGQGLRLIYYSQIVNDFQKGDIAEGYSVSREKKESFPLTVTSAQKNPTAFYLCASSPTGDRVYEYYGYTFGSGTRLTVV.

This clone was counted at least ten times. This rearrangement joins TRBV12-3 or TRBV12-4 to TRBJ1-4; no definite D call. The CDR3 runs to 12 residues. Between the trimmed V and J ends, which lost 2 bases and 10 bases, there was a span of 8 bases. The CDR3 here is CASSLPSGKLFF. The CDR3 DNA follows: TGTGCCAGCAGTTTACCGAGCGGAAAACTGTTTTTT.

The rearrangement uses TRBV3-1 (or the pseudogene TRBV3-2) and TRBJ2-1; D ambiguous. The CDR3 is 16 amino acids. The ends were cut back, 0 bases at V and 7 bases at J, with 16 bases in the middle. Germline CDR1 and CDR2: LGHDT and YNNKEL (reference sequence). The CDR3 nucleotides read TGTGCCAGCAGCCAAGATAGGTTGTTTACCGGGAATGAGCAGTTCTTC. It codes for CASSQDRLFTGNEQFF.

The chain employs TRBV4-1 and TRBJ1-6; unclear D gene. The CDR3 is made up of 14 amino acids. Germline V CDR1 and CDR2: MGHRA, YSYEKL. V was pared by 0 bases and J by 7 bases, with 7 bases between. CDR3 sequence reads: CASSQDLRNSPLHF. The CDR3 nucleotides read TGCGCCAGCAGCCAAGATTTGAGGAATTCACCCCTCCACTTT.

The chain carries TRBV12-3 or TRBV12-4 and TRBJ2-7, with D uncertain. This CDR3 spans 12 amino acids. Between the trimmed V and J ends, which lost 3 bases and 5 bases, there was a span of 8 bases. In DNA form, the CDR3 reads TGTGCCAGCAGTTTGGGTGGAGACGAGCAGTACTTC. It encodes CASSLGGDEQYF.

This chain links TRBV19 with TRBJ1-2; D gene ambiguous. CDR1 and CDR2 from the germline V gene are LNHDA and SQIVND (reference sequence). V was clipped by 5 bases and J by 3 bases, with 10 bases between them. CDR3 length: 13 residues. The CDR3 loop is CASSGSGDYGYTF. The CDR3 DNA reads TGTGCCAGTAGTGGTTCCGGGGACTATGGCTACACCTTC.

The V call is TRBV9, the J call TRBJ2-5, with TRBD1 identical over 9 bases. This CDR3 comprises 16 residues. Germline V lookup: CDR1 SGDLS, CDR2 YYNGEE. The V and J ends lost 0 bases and 2 bases, in that order; junction bases with no gene match: 5. CDR3 nucleotides: TGTGCCAGCAGCGTAGCCCCCGGGACAGGGCAAGAGACCCAGTACTTC. This sequence encodes CASSVAPGTGQETQYF.

The chain couples TRBV6-5 to TRBJ2-7, with TRBD1 matching over 8 bases. Germline trimming cut 2 bases from V and 4 bases from J; bases unmatched to any gene: 4. The CDR3 runs to 14 residues. Germline V gene sequence: CDR1 MNHEY, CDR2 SVGAGI. The DNA for the CDR3 is TGTGCCAGCAGTTACGCAGGGGGCAGGTACGAGCAGTACTTC. Its protein is CASSYAGGRYEQYF.

The chain carries TRBV29-1 and TRBJ2-5; maybe TRBD1 (5 bases). V lost 0 bases to trimming and J lost 4 bases, with 6 bases between them. The CDR3 is 12 amino acids. Germline values: CDR1 SQVTM, CDR2 ANQGSEA. CDR3 amino acids: CSVEEGRETQYF. The CDR3 coding sequence is TGCAGCGTTGAAGAGGGGCGAGAGACCCAGTACTTC.

The V gene is TRBV6-5, the J gene TRBJ1-1, with a possible D match to TRBD1 (5 bases). The CDR3 covers 13 residues. In germline, CDR1 is MNHEY, CDR2 SVGAGI. The V end was cut by 6 bases, the J end by 1 base, with 9 bases between. In DNA form, the CDR3 reads TGTGCCAGCAGCAGGGTTACGAACACTGAAGCTTTCTTT. Translated, it gives CASSRVTNTEAFF.

This chain joins TRBV10-3 and TRBJ2-2, with TRBD2 identical over 10 bases. The CDR3 sequence is 17 residues long. Trimming at V came to 7 bases and at J to 6 bases, leaving 14 bases not matched to a gene. CDR1 ENHRY and CDR2 SYGVKD come from the germline V gene. CDR3 region: CAINGAGGPEFSGELFF. Written as DNA, the CDR3 is TGTGCCATCAACGGAGCGGGAGGGCCGGAGTTTTCCGGGGAGCTGTTTTTT.

This chain joins TRBV5-1 and TRBJ2-6; TRBD2 might be the D (6 bases). The V gene's germline CDR1 is SGHRS and CDR2 YFSETQ. The CDR3 sequence is 19 residues long. Deletions cut 0 bases from V and 0 bases from J, with 16 bases between. The CDR3 spells CASSLASMRGRSGANVLTF. The CDR3 DNA reads as TGCGCCAGCAGCTTGGCGTCGATGCGGGGTCGCTCTGGGGCCAACGTCCTGACTTTC.

The chain couples TRBV25-1 to TRBJ2-3; D might be TRBD1 (5 bases). This CDR3 has 15 amino acids. Germline loops: CDR1 MGHDK, CDR2 SYGVNS. V was cut by 5 bases and J by 3 bases, with 15 bases left in between. As DNA, the CDR3 is TGTGCCAGCAGTCAGGGCGGCGGTTGGACAGATACGCAGTATTTT. Its translation is CASSQGGGWTDTQYF.

J is TRBJ2-5 and V is TRBV19, with D possibly TRBD1 on 5 matching bases. The germline V gene encodes CDR1 LNHDA and CDR2 SQIVND (reference sequence). V was cut by 5 bases and J by 2 bases, with 12 bases left in between. The CDR3 totals 14 residues. The CDR3 region has the DNA TGTGCCAGTAGTTCTCAGGGTCCTCAAGAGACCCAGTACTTC. Translated, it gives CASSSQGPQETQYF.

This chain uses TRBV7-2 with TRBJ2-7; D is possibly TRBD1 (5 bases). The germline V gene has CDR1 SGHTA and CDR2 FQGNSA. This CDR3 comprises 14 residues. V lost 1 base and J 4 bases, leaving 11 bases between the germline ends. CDR3: CASSLDPGPYEQYF. For the CDR3, the DNA is TGTGCCAGCAGCTTAGACCCAGGGCCTTACGAGCAGTACTTC.

The chain uses TRBV6-2 or TRBV6-3 and TRBJ1-2; 7 bases agree with TRBD1. Germline CDR1 MNHEY, CDR2 SVGEGT. This CDR3 spans 14 amino acids. V dropped 2 bases and J dropped 6; count of bases not matched to a gene: 6. CDR3 nucleotides: TGTGCCAGCAGTTACCGGGCAGGGGGTAATGGCTACACCTTC. It translates to CASSYRAGGNGYTF.

In its sample, this clone was seen once. The V gene is TRBV27, the J gene TRBJ2-5; a weak D match, TRBD1 (5 bases). CDR3 size: 15 residues. Germline lookup yields CDR1 MNHEY and CDR2 SMNVEV (reference sequence). V lost 2 bases, J lost 0 bases, and 10 bases lay in between. CDR3 region: CASSLAAGYQETQYF. As DNA, the CDR3 is TGTGCCAGCAGTTTAGCGGCAGGGTACCAAGAGACCCAGTACTTC.

This clone showed up just a few times. The CDR3 coding sequence is TGTGCCAGCAAAGCTCGCGGAGACTACGAGCAGTACTTC. The encoded protein is CASKARGDYEQYF. The chain couples TRBV28 to TRBJ2-7; D ambiguous. V was trimmed by 7 bases and J by 3 bases, leaving 13 bases between them. Germline CDR1 is MDHEN and CDR2 is SYDVKM. The CDR3 contains 13 residues. Full variable domain (remainder filled in from reference TRBV28 and TRBJ2-7): DVKVTQSSRYLVKRTGEKVFLECVQDMDHENMFWYRQDPGLGLRLIYFSYDVKMKEKGDIPEGYSVSREKKERFSLILESASTNQTSMYLCASKARGDYEQYFGPGTRLTVT.

The rearrangement links TRBV6-5 to TRBJ1-6; 7 bases agree with TRBD1. The CDR3 has 15 amino acids. V lost 7 bases and J lost 6; bases outside the gene matches: 9. Germline assignment: CDR1 MNHEY and CDR2 SVGAGI. The chain's CDR3 is CASMEAGGSNSPLHF. The CDR3 DNA is TGTGCCAGCATGGAGGCAGGGGGTAGTAATTCACCCCTCCACTTT.